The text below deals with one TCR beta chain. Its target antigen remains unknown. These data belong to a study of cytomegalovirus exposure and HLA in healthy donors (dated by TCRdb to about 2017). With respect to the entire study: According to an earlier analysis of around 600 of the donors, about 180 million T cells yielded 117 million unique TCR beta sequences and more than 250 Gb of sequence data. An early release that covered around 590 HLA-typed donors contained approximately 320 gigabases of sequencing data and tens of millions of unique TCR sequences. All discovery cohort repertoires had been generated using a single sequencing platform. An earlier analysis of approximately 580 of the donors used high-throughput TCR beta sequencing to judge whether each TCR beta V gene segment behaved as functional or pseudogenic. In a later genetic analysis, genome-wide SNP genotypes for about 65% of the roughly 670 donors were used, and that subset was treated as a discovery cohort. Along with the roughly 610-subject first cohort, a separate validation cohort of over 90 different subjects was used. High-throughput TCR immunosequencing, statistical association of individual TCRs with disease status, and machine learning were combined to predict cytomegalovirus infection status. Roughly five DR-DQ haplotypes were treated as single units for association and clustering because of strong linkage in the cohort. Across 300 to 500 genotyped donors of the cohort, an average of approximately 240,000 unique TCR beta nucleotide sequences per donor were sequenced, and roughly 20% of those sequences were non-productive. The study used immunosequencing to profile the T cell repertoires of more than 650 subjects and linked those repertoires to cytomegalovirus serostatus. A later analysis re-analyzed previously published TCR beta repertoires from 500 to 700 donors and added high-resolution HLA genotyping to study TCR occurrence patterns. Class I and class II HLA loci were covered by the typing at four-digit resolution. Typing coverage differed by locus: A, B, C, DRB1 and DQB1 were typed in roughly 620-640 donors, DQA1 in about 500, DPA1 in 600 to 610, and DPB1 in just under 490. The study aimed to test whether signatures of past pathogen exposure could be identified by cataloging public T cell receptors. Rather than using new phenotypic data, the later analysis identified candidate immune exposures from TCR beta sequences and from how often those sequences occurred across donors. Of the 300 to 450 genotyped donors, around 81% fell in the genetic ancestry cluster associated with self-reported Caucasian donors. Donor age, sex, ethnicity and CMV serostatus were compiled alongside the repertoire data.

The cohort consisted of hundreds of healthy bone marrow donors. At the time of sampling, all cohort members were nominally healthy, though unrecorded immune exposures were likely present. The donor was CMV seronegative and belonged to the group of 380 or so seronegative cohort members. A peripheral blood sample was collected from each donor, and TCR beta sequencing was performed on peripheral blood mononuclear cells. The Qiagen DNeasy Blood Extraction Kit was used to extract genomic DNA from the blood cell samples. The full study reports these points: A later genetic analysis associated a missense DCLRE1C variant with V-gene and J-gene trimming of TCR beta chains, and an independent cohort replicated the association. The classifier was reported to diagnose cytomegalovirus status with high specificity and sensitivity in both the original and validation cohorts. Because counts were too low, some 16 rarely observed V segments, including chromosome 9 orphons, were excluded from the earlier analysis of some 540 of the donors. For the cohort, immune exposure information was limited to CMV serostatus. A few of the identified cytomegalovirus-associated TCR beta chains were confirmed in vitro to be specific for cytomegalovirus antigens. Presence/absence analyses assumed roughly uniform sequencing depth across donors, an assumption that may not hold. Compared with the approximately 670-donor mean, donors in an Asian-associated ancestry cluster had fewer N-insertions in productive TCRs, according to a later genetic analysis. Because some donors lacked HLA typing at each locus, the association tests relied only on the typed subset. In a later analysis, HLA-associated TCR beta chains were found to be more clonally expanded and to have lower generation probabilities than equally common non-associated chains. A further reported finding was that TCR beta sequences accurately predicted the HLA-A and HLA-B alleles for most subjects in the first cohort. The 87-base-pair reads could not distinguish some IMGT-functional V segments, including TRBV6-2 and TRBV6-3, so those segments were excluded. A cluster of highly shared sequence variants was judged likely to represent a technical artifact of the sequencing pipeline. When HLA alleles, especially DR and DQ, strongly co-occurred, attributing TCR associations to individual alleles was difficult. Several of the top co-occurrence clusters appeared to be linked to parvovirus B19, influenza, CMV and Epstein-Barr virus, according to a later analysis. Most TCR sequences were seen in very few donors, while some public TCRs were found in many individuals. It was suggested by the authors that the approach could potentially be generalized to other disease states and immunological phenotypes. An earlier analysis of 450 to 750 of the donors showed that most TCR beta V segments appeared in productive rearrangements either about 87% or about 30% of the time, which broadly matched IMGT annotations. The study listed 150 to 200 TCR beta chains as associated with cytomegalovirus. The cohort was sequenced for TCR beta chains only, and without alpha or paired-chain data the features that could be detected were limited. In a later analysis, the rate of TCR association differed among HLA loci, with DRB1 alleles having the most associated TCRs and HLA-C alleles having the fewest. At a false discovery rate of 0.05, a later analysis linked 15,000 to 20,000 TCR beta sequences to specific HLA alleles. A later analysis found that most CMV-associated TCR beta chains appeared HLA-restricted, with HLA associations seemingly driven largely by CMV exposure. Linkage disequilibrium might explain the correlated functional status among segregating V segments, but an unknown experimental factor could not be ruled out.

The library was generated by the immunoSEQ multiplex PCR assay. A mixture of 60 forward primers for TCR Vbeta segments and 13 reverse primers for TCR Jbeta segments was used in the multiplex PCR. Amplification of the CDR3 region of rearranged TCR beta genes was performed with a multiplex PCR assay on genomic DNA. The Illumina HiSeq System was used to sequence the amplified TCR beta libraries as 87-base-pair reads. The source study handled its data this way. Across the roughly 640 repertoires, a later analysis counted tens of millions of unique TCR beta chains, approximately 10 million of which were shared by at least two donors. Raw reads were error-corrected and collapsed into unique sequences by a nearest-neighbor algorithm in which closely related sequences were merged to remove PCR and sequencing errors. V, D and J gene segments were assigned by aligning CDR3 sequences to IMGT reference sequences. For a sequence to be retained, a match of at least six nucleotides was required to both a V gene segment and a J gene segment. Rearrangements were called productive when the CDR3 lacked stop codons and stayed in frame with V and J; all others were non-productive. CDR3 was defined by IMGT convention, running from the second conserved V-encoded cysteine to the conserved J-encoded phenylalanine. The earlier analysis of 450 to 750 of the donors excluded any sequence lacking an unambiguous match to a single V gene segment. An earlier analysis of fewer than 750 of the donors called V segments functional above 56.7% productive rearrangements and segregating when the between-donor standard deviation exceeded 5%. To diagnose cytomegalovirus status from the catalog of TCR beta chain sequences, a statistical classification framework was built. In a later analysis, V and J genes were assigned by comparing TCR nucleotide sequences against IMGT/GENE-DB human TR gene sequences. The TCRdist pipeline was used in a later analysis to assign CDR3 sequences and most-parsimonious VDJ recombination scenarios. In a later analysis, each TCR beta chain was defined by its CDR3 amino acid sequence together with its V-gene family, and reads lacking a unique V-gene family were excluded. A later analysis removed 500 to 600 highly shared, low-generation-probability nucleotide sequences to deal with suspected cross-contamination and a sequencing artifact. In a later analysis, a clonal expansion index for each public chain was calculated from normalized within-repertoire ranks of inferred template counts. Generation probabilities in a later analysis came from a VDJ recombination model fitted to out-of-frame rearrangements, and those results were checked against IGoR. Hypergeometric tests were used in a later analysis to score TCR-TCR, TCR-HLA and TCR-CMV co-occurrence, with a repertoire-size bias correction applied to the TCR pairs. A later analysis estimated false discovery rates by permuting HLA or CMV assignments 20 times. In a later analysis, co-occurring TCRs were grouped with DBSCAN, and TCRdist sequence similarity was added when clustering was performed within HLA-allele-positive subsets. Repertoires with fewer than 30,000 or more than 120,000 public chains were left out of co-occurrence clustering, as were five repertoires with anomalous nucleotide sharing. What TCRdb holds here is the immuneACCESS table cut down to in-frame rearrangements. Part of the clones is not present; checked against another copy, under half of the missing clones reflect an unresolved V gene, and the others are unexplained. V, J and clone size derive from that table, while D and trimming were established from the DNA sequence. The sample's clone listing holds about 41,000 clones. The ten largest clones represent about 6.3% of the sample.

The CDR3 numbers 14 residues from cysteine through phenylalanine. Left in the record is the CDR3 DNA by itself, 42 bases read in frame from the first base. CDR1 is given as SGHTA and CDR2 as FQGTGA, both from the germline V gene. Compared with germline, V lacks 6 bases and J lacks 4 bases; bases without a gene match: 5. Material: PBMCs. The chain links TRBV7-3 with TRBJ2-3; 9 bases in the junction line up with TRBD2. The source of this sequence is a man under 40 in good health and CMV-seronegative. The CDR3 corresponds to CASSWRGGADTQYF. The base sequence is TGTGCCAGCAGTTGGCGGGGGGGCGCAGATACGCAGTATTTT.